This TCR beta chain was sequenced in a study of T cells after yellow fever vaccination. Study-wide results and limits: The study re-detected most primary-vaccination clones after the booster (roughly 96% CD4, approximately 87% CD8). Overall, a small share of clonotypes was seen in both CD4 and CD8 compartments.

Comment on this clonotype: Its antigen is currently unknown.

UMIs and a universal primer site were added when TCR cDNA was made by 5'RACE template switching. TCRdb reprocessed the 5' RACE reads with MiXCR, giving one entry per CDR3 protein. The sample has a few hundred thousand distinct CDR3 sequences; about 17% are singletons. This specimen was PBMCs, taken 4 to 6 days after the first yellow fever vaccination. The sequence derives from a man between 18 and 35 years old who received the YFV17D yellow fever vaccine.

For the CDR3, the DNA is TGTGCCAGTAGGGGGGTTGTATTCAATGAGCAGTTCTTC. Translating gives CASRGVVFNEQFF. The V and J genes are TRBV19 and TRBJ2-1; perhaps D is TRBD1 or TRBD2 (5 bases each). The CDR3 runs 13 residues. Germline loops: CDR1 LNHDA, CDR2 SQIVND (reference sequence). Deletions cut 6 bases from V and 6 bases from J, with 12 bases between.